The 18 T cell receptor beta chains below were found in one sample sequenced in a study of early T cells in non-severe SARS-CoV-2 infection. TCRdb redid the calling of the 5' RACE reads with MiXCR, one entry per CDR3 protein. Counted here are tens of thousands of distinct CDR3 sequences, over 12% occurring once; the ten biggest clones make up 3% to 3.5%. The sequencing input was whole blood. The receptors stem from an adult who was a healthcare worker with PCR-confirmed SARS-CoV-2 infection or an uninfected control (not recorded which).

This clonotype showed up many times. The chain is built from TRBV11-1 and TRBJ2-1; D not certain. Trimming took off 5 bases at V and 6 bases at J, with 11 bases between the two ends. This CDR3 has 13 amino acids. CDR1 SGHAT and CDR2 FQDESV come from the germline V gene (reference sequence). The DNA of the CDR3 is TGTGCCAGCAGCATCCGAGAGACCAATGAGCAGTTCTTC. Its translation is CASSIRETNEQFF.

The J gene is TRBJ2-5, the V gene TRBV20-1; 9 nucleotides line up with TRBD2. Per germline, CDR1 DFQATT and CDR2 SNEGSKA (reference sequence). The CDR3 contains 15 residues. The trim removed 0 bases at V and 5 bases at J, leaving 7 bases unmatched. CDR3 DNA: TGCAGTGCTAGAGACCGACTAGCGGTCCGGGAGACCCAGTACTTC. This codes for CSARDRLAVRETQYF.

A few counts support this clonotype. V usage is TRBV3-1 and J usage is TRBJ2-6, with 7 bases aligning to TRBD1. The V segment lost 4 bases and the J segment 4 bases; nucleotides outside the gene matches: 10. The germline V gene has CDR1 LGHDT and CDR2 YNNKEL (reference sequence). The length of the CDR3 is 17 residues. CDR3 coding DNA: TGTGCCAGCAGCCCAAGGGGGCCATCAGCCGGGGCCAACGTCCTGACTTTC. Protein: CASSPRGPSAGANVLTF. The variable domain in full, with the rest retrieved from reference TRBV3-1 and TRBJ2-6, is DTAVSQTPKYLVTQMGNDKSIKCEQNLGHDTMYWYKQDSKKFLKIMFSYNNKELIINETVPNRFSPKSPDKAHLNLHINSLELGDSAVYFCASSPRGPSAGANVLTFGAGSRLTVL.

This clonotype turned up a few times. This chain connects TRBV7-9 to TRBJ2-3, with D possibly being TRBD2 (6 bases). Germline V CDR1 and CDR2: SEHNR, FQNEAQ (reference sequence). The CDR3 runs 15 residues. V lost 5 bases to trimming and J lost 5 bases, with 17 bases between them. CDR3 amino acids: CASSPFGLPRDTQYF. The CDR3 nucleotides read TGTGCCAGCAGCCCATTTGGACTACCACGAGATACGCAGTATTTT.

This clonotype appeared a few times. V gene TRBV27 combines with J gene TRBJ1-5; no definite D call. CDR1 and CDR2 (germline): MNHEY, SMNVEV (reference sequence). CDR3 length equals 14 residues. Trimming cost V 0 bases and J 1 base, with 4 bases left between them. CDR3 loop: CASSLSVSNQPQHF. The CDR3 coding sequence is TGTGCCAGCAGTTTATCTGTCAGCAATCAGCCCCAGCATTTT.

In its sample, this clonotype was seen a few times. J is TRBJ2-1 and V is TRBV20-1; no reliable D call. Germline values: CDR1 DFQATT, CDR2 SNEGSKA (reference sequence). Trimming stripped 0 bases from V and 1 base from J, with 7 bases between. This CDR3 is built from 14 residues. CDR3 DNA: TGCAGTGCTAGAGATGGCAGTTCCTACAATGAGCAGTTCTTC. It specifies CSARDGSSYNEQFF.

The genes are TRBV28 and TRBJ2-7, with D unclear. In germline, CDR1 is MDHEN, CDR2 SYDVKM. This CDR3 contains 15 residues. The V end was cut by 4 bases, the J end by 6 bases, with 19 bases between. In DNA, the CDR3 is TGTGCCAGCAGTTCGACGGGCAAGGGCATCTCCGAGCAGTACTTC. Translated: CASSSTGKGISEQYF.

The V and J genes are TRBV19 and TRBJ2-2, with 7 bases that match TRBD1. Germline trimming cut 3 bases from V and 1 base from J; bases unmatched to any gene: 2. Germline V CDR1 and CDR2: LNHDA, SQIVND (reference sequence). The CDR3 runs to 15 residues. This CDR3 is CASSIRQGNTGELFF. The CDR3 DNA sequence: TGTGCCAGTAGTATTCGACAGGGGAACACCGGGGAGCTGTTTTTT.

The genes are TRBV11-2 and TRBJ2-5; 8 bases line up with TRBD1. This CDR3 is built from 15 residues. The germline V gene encodes CDR1 SGHAT and CDR2 FQNNGV. V was clipped by 5 bases and J by 2 bases; unmatched bases: 7. CDR3 DNA sequence: TGTGCCAGCAGCGAGGGGGACAGGTGGCAAGAGACCCAGTACTTC. It is translated as CASSEGDRWQETQYF.

Remarks on this clonotype: At one of its ends the junction is not consistent with the germline gene, which may arise from a read error. The J gene is TRBJ1-2, the V gene TRBV6-5; the D gene is possibly TRBD1 (6 bases). This CDR3 spans 15 amino acids. Germline V gives CDR1 MNHEY, CDR2 SVGAGI. CDR3 amino acids: CASGYGDNLNYGYTF. The CDR3, as DNA: TGTGCCAGCGGTTACGGGGACAACCTCAACTATGGCTACACCTTC.

This clonotype was seen more than once but under ten times. Here the CDR3 reads CASSDLTGEQFF. In DNA form, the CDR3 reads TGCGCCAGCAGTGACCTGACAGGGGAGCAGTTCTTC. The V and J genes are TRBV10-1 and TRBJ2-1; TRBD1 aligns across 7 bases. V was clipped by 3 bases and J by 10 bases; unmatched bases: 3. Germline V gene sequence: CDR1 WNHNN, CDR2 SYGVQD (reference sequence). CDR3 length equals 12 residues.

Comment on this clonotype: A junction boundary mismatches the germline segment, possibly from a read error. The J gene is TRBJ2-1, the V gene TRBV5-1; D gene ambiguous. This CDR3 is built from 14 residues. Germline V gives CDR1 SGHRS, CDR2 YFSETQ. Written as DNA, the CDR3 is TGCACCAGCAGCTTGGGCGCAAACAACAATGAGCAGTTCTTC. This gives the protein CTSSLGANNNEQFF.

This clonotype was observed a handful of times. J is TRBJ2-2 and V is TRBV6-4; D remains ambiguous. V lost 9 bases to trimming and J lost 9 bases, with 8 bases between them. From germline, CDR1 is MRHNA and CDR2 SNTAGT. This CDR3 contains 10 residues. Here the CDR3 reads CARAPRELFF. In DNA form, the CDR3 reads TGTGCCAGAGCCCCCCGGGAGCTGTTTTTT.

V usage is TRBV10-3 and J usage is TRBJ2-1; TRBD2 might be the D (5 bases). Germline V lookup: CDR1 ENHRY, CDR2 SYGVKD. The CDR3 sequence is 14 residues long. V was cut by 2 bases and J by 0 bases, with 5 bases left in between. The CDR3 sequence: CAISEGSSYNEQFF. The CDR3 DNA follows: TGTGCCATCAGTGAGGGGAGCTCCTACAATGAGCAGTTCTTC.

This chain links TRBV3-1 with TRBJ2-7, with D maybe TRBD1 (5 bases). V lost 1 base to trimming and J lost 5 bases, with 15 bases between them. The CDR3 contains 15 residues. Germline CDR1 reads LGHDT; CDR2 reads YNNKEL (reference sequence). The CDR3 reads CASSQGWQGLNEQYF. As DNA, the CDR3 is TGTGCCAGCAGCCAAGGCTGGCAGGGATTAAACGAGCAGTACTTC.

The V gene is TRBV29-1, the J gene TRBJ2-5, with D possibly called TRBD1 or TRBD2 (5 bases each). Germline CDR1 and CDR2: SQVTM and ANQGSEA. The CDR3 is made up of 14 amino acids. V lost 1 base, J lost 0 bases, and 9 bases lay in between. The CDR3 reads CSVEGDGHQETQYF. Written as DNA, the CDR3 is TGCAGCGTTGAAGGGGACGGACACCAAGAGACCCAGTACTTC.

The chain has TRBV18 and TRBJ1-1; D call uncertain. V lost 6 bases to trimming and J lost 4 bases, with 6 bases between them. The CDR3 length is 11 residues. Germline assignment: CDR1 KGHSH and CDR2 LQKENI. The CDR3 protein is CASSPATEAFF. Written as DNA, the CDR3 is TGTGCCAGCTCCCCAGCCACTGAAGCTTTCTTT. Looking up the rest from reference TRBV18 and TRBJ1-1 gives the full variable domain: NAGVMQNPRHLVRRRGQEARLRCSPMKGHSHVYWYRQLPEEGLKFMVYLQKENIIDESGMPKERFSAEFPKEGPSILRIQQVVRGDSAAYFCASSPATEAFFGQGTRLTVV.

J is TRBJ2-5 and V is TRBV29-1; D remains unclear. This CDR3 spans 10 amino acids. Germline CDR1 reads SQVTM; CDR2 reads ANQGSEA. With 4 bases removed from V and 4 bases from J, the gap between germline ends came to 4 bases. CDR3 coding DNA: TGCAGCGTTGTCCGAGAGACCCAGTACTTC. This translates into CSVVRETQYF.